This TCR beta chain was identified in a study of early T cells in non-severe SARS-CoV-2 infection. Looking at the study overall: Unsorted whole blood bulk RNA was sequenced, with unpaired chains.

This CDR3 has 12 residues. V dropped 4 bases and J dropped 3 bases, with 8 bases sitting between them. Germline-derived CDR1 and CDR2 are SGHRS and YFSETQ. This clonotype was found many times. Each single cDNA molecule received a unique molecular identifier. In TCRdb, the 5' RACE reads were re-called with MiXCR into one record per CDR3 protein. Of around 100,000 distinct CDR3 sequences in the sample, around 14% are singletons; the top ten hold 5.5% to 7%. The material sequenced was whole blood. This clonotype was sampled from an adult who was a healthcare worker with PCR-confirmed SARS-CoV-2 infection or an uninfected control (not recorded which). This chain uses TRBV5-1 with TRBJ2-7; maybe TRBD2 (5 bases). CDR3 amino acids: CASSRGHYEQYF. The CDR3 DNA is TGCGCCAGCAGCCGGGGTCACTACGAGCAGTACTTC.